Following are 13 T cell receptor beta chains from one sample sequenced in a study of beta chain features in type 1 diabetes. General study points: Among patients with Type 1 diabetes, TCRB CDR3s were moderately but significantly shorter in every one of the four CD4+ subsets.

Expressed TCRB transcripts were sequenced, since all the RNA that had been isolated was reverse transcribed. Clones were sequenced by immunoSEQ multiplex PCR, and TCRdb holds only the in-frame ones, with some missing. This sample has some 700,000 clones, with around an eighth found just once. No antigen is known for these receptors. Sequencing used naive CD4+ T cells from blood. The receptors shown here come from a man aged 18 to 30 with type 1 diabetes.

The V call is TRBV29-1, the J call TRBJ2-7; D remains unclear. Germline lookup yields CDR1 SQVTM and CDR2 ANQGSEA. The CDR3 is made up of 15 amino acids. V was pared by 1 base and J by 3 bases, with 16 bases between. The CDR3, as DNA: TGCAGCGTTGAAGCCAGGCCCTTAATCCTCTACGAGCAGTACTTC. It is translated as CSVEARPLILYEQYF.

A remark on this clone: The junction and the germline gene differ at one end; a read error may be behind it. V and J are TRBV7-2 and TRBJ2-3; a possible D gene is TRBD2 (5 bases). The CDR3 covers 10 residues. In germline, CDR1 is SGHTA, CDR2 FQGNSA. The CDR3 DNA is TGTGCCAGCAGCTTAGGGACGGGGAATTTT. This encodes CASSLGTGNF.

The sample holds a few counts of this clone. J is TRBJ2-2 and V is TRBV18, with D perhaps matching TRBD2 (6 bases). V lost 2 bases to trimming and J lost 6 bases, with 10 bases between them. CDR1 is KGHSH and CDR2 is LQKENI in the germline V gene. The CDR3 runs 14 residues. The CDR3 DNA follows: TGTGCCAGCTCACCAAACCGGGACTCCGGGGAGCTGTTTTTT. Translated: CASSPNRDSGELFF.

This clone was recorded a few times. The rearrangement links TRBV30 to TRBJ1-5, with no clear D. The CDR3 is 13 amino acids. Germline lookup yields CDR1 GTSNPN and CDR2 SVGIG (reference sequence). V dropped 5 bases and J dropped 9 bases, with 17 bases sitting between them. The CDR3 loop is CAWQAVHDGPQHF. The DNA for the CDR3 is TGTGCCTGGCAGGCCGTCCACGATGGGCCCCAGCATTTT.

The chain joins TRBV6-1 to TRBJ1-4; TRBD1 might be the D (5 bases). The germline V and J ends were trimmed by 7 bases and 4 bases, with 10 bases remaining between them. Germline V lookup: CDR1 MNHNS, CDR2 SASEGT. The CDR3 has 13 amino acids. The CDR3 is CASTPGYNEKLFF. The DNA for the CDR3 is TGTGCCAGCACTCCAGGGTATAATGAAAAACTGTTTTTT.

Only a few counts were recorded for this clone. The chain carries TRBV19 and TRBJ2-7, with 10 bases aligning to TRBD1. V lost 5 bases, J lost 3 bases, and 7 bases stayed unmatched. The length of the CDR3 is 15 residues. Germline values: CDR1 LNHDA, CDR2 SQIVND (reference sequence). CDR3 nucleotide sequence: TGTGCCAGTAGTGTCTCCGGGACAGGGGACTACGAGCAGTACTTC. Translated: CASSVSGTGDYEQYF.

The table lists this clone with a few counts. The rearrangement links TRBV10-3 to TRBJ2-1, with TRBD1 matching 7 bases. In germline, CDR1 is ENHRY, CDR2 SYGVKD. The CDR3 has 16 amino acids. V lost 0 bases, J lost 3 bases, and 5 bases stayed unmatched. The CDR3 spells CAISESRGPLYNEQFF. CDR3 in DNA: TGTGCCATCAGTGAGTCGAGGGGGCCTCTCTACAATGAGCAGTTCTTC.

This clone was picked up a small number of times. This chain links TRBV6-5 with TRBJ2-3; a weak D match, TRBD2 (6 bases). In germline, CDR1 is MNHEY, CDR2 SVGAGI. The CDR3 runs 14 residues. The V end lost 6 bases, the J end lost 4 bases, and 14 bases lay between the germline ends. The CDR3 DNA sequence: TGTGCCAGCAGCAACCGAGCGGGCGCAGATACGCAGTATTTT. This encodes CASSNRAGADTQYF.

This rearrangement joins TRBV2 to TRBJ1-5; the match to TRBD1 covers 8 bases. J gave up 3 bases and V 6 bases, and 7 bases lay outside the gene matches. The CDR3 spans 15 residues. CDR1 is SNHLY, CDR2 FYNNEI, per germline. CDR3 protein: CASREGQAHNQPQHF. CDR3 sequence (DNA): TGTGCCAGCAGGGAGGGACAGGCCCACAATCAGCCCCAGCATTTT.

The sample holds a few counts of this clone. The V gene is TRBV7-9, the J gene TRBJ1-2; D is perhaps TRBD1 (5 bases). Trimming pared 5 bases from V and 1 base from J, leaving 8 bases between. This CDR3 contains 13 residues. Germline V gives CDR1 SEHNR, CDR2 FQNEAQ (reference sequence). In DNA form, the CDR3 reads TGTGCCAGCAGCCCGGACATTAACTATGGCTACACCTTC. Encoded protein: CASSPDINYGYTF. Combining the CDR3 with reference TRBV7-9 and TRBJ1-2 gives the whole variable domain DTGVSQNPRHKITKRGQNVTFRCDPISEHNRLYWYRQTLGQGPEFLTYFQNEAQLEKSRLLSDRFSAERPKGSFSTLEIQRTEQGDSAMYLCASSPDINYGYTFGSGTRLTVV.

V gene TRBV19 combines with J gene TRBJ2-5; D ambiguous. CDR3 length: 15 amino acids. Germline lookup yields CDR1 LNHDA and CDR2 SQIVND (reference sequence). With 3 bases removed from V and 3 bases from J, the gap between germline ends came to 14 bases. CDR3 in DNA: TGTGCCAGTAGTATTTCGCACCCGAAGGAAGAGACCCAGTACTTC. Amino acid sequence: CASSISHPKEETQYF.

The CDR3 bases are TGTGCCTGGAGGGCAACATGGGATTCCTACGAGCAGTACTTC. It specifies CAWRATWDSYEQYF. The rearrangement links TRBV30 to TRBJ2-7, with D uncertain. V was clipped by 3 bases and J by 1 base, with 13 bases between them. Germline CDR1 reads GTSNPN; CDR2 reads SVGIG (reference sequence). The CDR3 is 14 residues long.

In its sample, this clone was seen a few times. The rearrangement uses TRBV30 and TRBJ2-3; TRBD1 or TRBD2 may be the D gene (5 bases each). CDR3 length: 15 amino acids. Germline assignment: CDR1 GTSNPN and CDR2 SVGIG (reference sequence). The V and J ends lost 3 bases and 2 bases respectively, with 15 bases between them. The CDR3 DNA is TGTGCCTGGAGCCGCCAGGCCGGGACCACAGATACGCAGTATTTT. Protein sequence: CAWSRQAGTTDTQYF.